The present entry profiles one T cell receptor (beta chain) with its context. Its cognate antigen is unknown. The source of the sample is a study of T cell responses to AZD1222 COVID-19 vaccine. This CDR3 comprises 18 residues. The V gene end was trimmed by 7 bases and the J gene end by 0 bases; junction bases not matched to a gene: 15. From germline, CDR1 is LNHNV and CDR2 YYDKDF (reference sequence). Whole-study results and caveats: Across the whole spike, CD4 TCRs peaked at regions 160-218 and 743-854. Donors were mostly white British, more females; clonal diversity possibly underestimated.

TCRdb's copy holds only in-frame clones and misses some; the assay was immunoSEQ multiplex PCR. The top ten hold around a fifth of the sample, which has tens of thousands of clones, around 90% seen once. The V call is TRBV15, the J call TRBJ1-5; TRBD1 matches 7 bases. The receptor comes from an adult in good health. This specimen was peripheral blood, taken on day 0 of AZD1222 vaccination. CDR3 nucleotides: TGTGCCACCACCCCAGGAGACAGGGCGGATTATAGCAATCAGCCCCAGCATTTT. It encodes CATTPGDRADYSNQPQHF.